Below are 29 T cell receptor beta chains sequenced from a single sample in a study of vaccination effects on CD4 cells after COVID-19. After roughly 9 days in culture, the CD4+ T cells were isolated. It was two doses of either the BNT162b2 or mRNA-1273 vaccine that participants received. No antigen has been assigned to these receptors. This table comes from immunoSEQ multiplex PCR, and its TCRdb copy is limited to in-frame clones, with some not included. The repertoire includes just under 75,000 clones, around 69% of them detected once, and roughly 2.1% sits in the top ten. Sequencing was performed on CD4+ T cells from PBMCs cultured without peptide, taken after COVID-19 vaccination. The receptors shown here come from a human donor who received a COVID-19 vaccine.

This clone was observed a few times. This chain uses TRBV18 with TRBJ1-6; 9 positions match TRBD1. CDR3 size: 17 residues. From germline, CDR1 is KGHSH and CDR2 LQKENI. V lost 3 bases, J lost 10 bases, and 13 bases stayed unmatched. The DNA for the CDR3 is TGTGCCAGCTCACCTACATCCGGGACAGGGATACGGTCACCCCTCCACTTT. Protein product: CASSPTSGTGIRSPLHF.

V gene TRBV6-6 combines with J gene TRBJ1-4; 9 bases are shared with TRBD1. V dropped 5 bases and J dropped 7; count of bases not matched to a gene: 5. The V gene's germline CDR1 is MNHNY and CDR2 SVGAGI (reference sequence). The CDR3 spans 14 residues. CDR3 in amino acids: CASSTGQGVEKLFF. CDR3 in DNA: TGTGCCAGCAGTACGGGACAGGGTGTTGAAAAACTGTTTTTT.

The V and J genes are TRBV5-5 and TRBJ2-7; possibly TRBD2 for D (6 bases). CDR3 length equals 14 residues. V was pared by 4 bases and J by 0 bases, with 11 bases between. Looked up from germline, CDR1 is SGHKS and CDR2 is YYEKEE (reference sequence). In DNA, the CDR3 is TGTGCCAGCAGCCGGGAGTTTTACTCCTACGAGCAGTACGTC. Translated, it gives CASSREFYSYEQYV.

CDR3 amino acids: CASSFTPGSSGNTIYF. Written as DNA, the CDR3 is TGCGCCAGCAGCTTCACCCCAGGGAGCTCTGGAAACACCATATATTTT. The genes are TRBV5-1 and TRBJ1-3; a possible D gene is TRBD1 (5 bases). V was pared by 2 bases and J by 0 bases, with 12 bases between. The CDR3 totals 16 residues. Germline-derived CDR1 and CDR2 are SGHRS and YFSETQ.

Here the CDR3 DNA reads TGTGCCAGTAGCCCGAGGCGGCCAGGCGAGACCGGGGAGCTGTTTTTT. This translates into CASSPRRPGETGELFF. The chain combines TRBV19 with TRBJ2-2; D not resolved. V lost 6 bases and J lost 5, with 19 bases in between. The CDR3 has 16 residues. Per germline, CDR1 LNHDA and CDR2 SQIVND (reference sequence).

The sample holds a few counts of this clone. V is TRBV18 and J is TRBJ1-3; D is ambiguous. The CDR3 contains 14 residues. The germline CDR1 and CDR2 sequences are KGHSH and LQKENI. Trimming removed 2 bases from V and 0 bases from J, with 5 bases in between. CDR3 DNA sequence: TGTGCCAGCTCACCAGCCAGCTCTGGAAACACCATATATTTT. Translation gives CASSPASSGNTIYF.

A single count supports this clone. J is TRBJ1-2 and V is TRBV5-1; 7 nucleotides line up with TRBD1. This CDR3 comprises 14 residues. J lost 9 bases, V lost 4 bases, and 12 bases had no gene match. The germline CDR1 and CDR2 sequences are SGHRS and YFSETQ. Written as DNA, the CDR3 is TGCGCCAGCAGCGGAACGGTCGGGACAGAGAGCTACACCTTC. Its protein product is CASSGTVGTESYTF.

The CDR3 DNA follows: TGTGCCAGCAGAAAGGGGACAGAATTAGCCAAAAACATTCAGTACTTC. Translation: CASRKGTELAKNIQYF. The chain recombines TRBV5-4 with TRBJ2-4; 7 bases are shared with TRBD1. J was trimmed by 0 bases and V by 5 bases; bases with no gene match: 8. CDR1 and CDR2 (germline): SGHNT, YYREEE (reference sequence). The CDR3 is 16 amino acids.

This clone has just a few counts. V and J are TRBV5-1 and TRBJ2-1; no clear D gene. Trimming pared 7 bases from V and 0 bases from J, leaving 11 bases between. This CDR3 has 14 amino acids. Germline V gives CDR1 SGHRS, CDR2 YFSETQ. The DNA for the CDR3 is TGCGCCAGCTGCAGATCGAGCTCCTACAATGAGCAGTTCTTC. Translating gives CASCRSSSYNEQFF.

This clone was detected a few times. V is TRBV9 and J is TRBJ2-1, with 13 bases identical to TRBD2. Germline V gene data show CDR1 as SGDLS and CDR2 as YYNGEE. J was trimmed by 10 bases and V by 3 bases; bases with no gene match: 7. The CDR3 runs 15 residues. CDR3 nucleotides: TGTGCCAGCAGCGCCAAACTAGCGGGGGGGCTAGAGCAGTTCTTC. Translated, it gives CASSAKLAGGLEQFF.

The chain is built from TRBV30 and TRBJ2-2; the D is unclear. V shed 2 bases and J shed 5 bases, with 9 bases lying between them. Germline V gives CDR1 GTSNPN, CDR2 SVGIG (reference sequence). CDR3 length equals 13 residues. DNA of the CDR3: TGTGCCTGGAGTCGCGGCAGGACCGGGGAGCTGTTTTTT. It encodes CAWSRGRTGELFF.

The V and J genes are TRBV12-3 or TRBV12-4 and TRBJ2-7, with D hard to call. There are 11 residues in the CDR3. Deletions cut 2 bases from V and 6 bases from J, with 5 bases between. The CDR3 DNA reads TGTGCCAGCAGTTTATCGCCCGAGCAGTACGTC. It encodes CASSLSPEQYV.

V is TRBV3-1 (or the pseudogene TRBV3-2) and J is TRBJ1-5; perhaps TRBD1 as D (5 bases). Germline CDR1 is LGHDT and CDR2 is YNNKEL (reference sequence). Trimming removed 4 bases from V and 9 bases from J, with 16 bases in between. The length of the CDR3 is 14 residues. Written as DNA, the CDR3 is TGTGCCAGCAGCCTCGGACACTCGGGGAGGCCCCAGCATTTT. Its translation is CASSLGHSGRPQHF.

The V and J genes are TRBV11-3 and TRBJ2-1, with D uncertain. V was pared by 0 bases and J by 8 bases, with 8 bases between. The CDR3 contains 13 residues. Germline V gives CDR1 SGHNT, CDR2 YENEEA. The CDR3 region has the DNA TGTGCCAGCAGCTTAGAGGGCGGTTATGAGCAGTTCTTC. This gives the protein CASSLEGGYEQFF.

There are a few counts of this clone. The genes are TRBV4-1 and TRBJ1-5, with 8 bases matching TRBD1. The junction had 23 bases not matched to a gene; V was cut back by 4 bases and J by 9 bases. The CDR3 totals 19 residues. The germline gives CDR1 MGHRA, CDR2 YSYEKL. The CDR3 reads CASSRGARTGLSSGGPQHF. CDR3 sequence (DNA): TGCGCCAGCAGCCGCGGCGCCCGGACAGGGCTTTCTTCGGGGGGGCCCCAGCATTTT.

The chain has TRBV6-1 and TRBJ2-3, with 16 nucleotides matching TRBD2. The CDR3 covers 19 residues. V shed 3 bases and J 4 bases; nucleotides not matched to a gene: 10. The germline CDR1 and CDR2 sequences are MNHNS and SASEGT. The CDR3 is CASSDLGLAGGPYSDTQYF. The CDR3 DNA is TGTGCCAGCAGTGATCTGGGACTAGCGGGGGGGCCGTATTCAGATACGCAGTATTTT.

Only a few counts were recorded for this clone. This sequence joins TRBV30 and TRBJ2-3; no definite D call. V lost 1 base and J lost 0, with 8 bases in between. The CDR3 is 14 amino acids. Germline values: CDR1 GTSNPN, CDR2 SVGIG (reference sequence). The CDR3 region is CAWSAPVSTDTQYF. The CDR3 DNA reads TGTGCCTGGAGTGCTCCAGTTAGCACAGATACGCAGTATTTT.

The chain couples TRBV18 to TRBJ1-2; 9 positions match TRBD1. V shed 3 bases, J shed 6 bases, and the junction held 2 bases outside the gene matches. Germline assignment: CDR1 KGHSH and CDR2 LQKENI. The CDR3 is 13 residues long. The CDR3 spells CASSPWTGDGYTF. The CDR3 DNA reads TGTGCCAGCTCACCTTGGACAGGGGATGGCTACACCTTC.

The chain couples TRBV5-8 to TRBJ1-1; the D gene is possibly TRBD1 (5 bases). Trimming cost V 7 bases and J 6 bases, with 28 bases left between them. CDR3 length: 17 amino acids. Germline V gives CDR1 SGHTS, CDR2 YDEGEE. In DNA, the CDR3 is TGTGCCAGCCCGAATATACCGGGGGACCCTCCTCGCCCTGAAGCTTTCTTT. Translated: CASPNIPGDPPRPEAFF.

The chain recombines TRBV6-5 with TRBJ1-2; TRBD1 matches 9 bases. V shed 5 bases, J shed 4 bases, and the junction held 5 bases outside the gene matches. The CDR3 covers 14 residues. Germline V lookup: CDR1 MNHEY, CDR2 SVGAGI. This chain's CDR3 is CASSRTGAPYGYTF. CDR3 DNA: TGTGCCAGCAGTAGGACAGGGGCGCCCTATGGCTACACCTTC.

This chain connects TRBV19 to TRBJ2-5; tentatively, D is TRBD2 (5 bases). The V and J ends lost 9 bases and 1 base respectively, with 15 bases between them. The germline V gene encodes CDR1 LNHDA and CDR2 SQIVND (reference sequence). The CDR3 has 14 amino acids. CDR3 residues: CASTRQAGQETQYF. Written as DNA, the CDR3 is TGTGCCAGCACTAGGCAGGCTGGCCAAGAGACCCAGTACTTC.

This rearrangement joins TRBV5-1 to TRBJ1-4; no definite D call. V dropped 0 bases and J dropped 5 bases, with 5 bases sitting between them. The CDR3 is 13 residues long. Germline V gene data show CDR1 as SGHRS and CDR2 as YFSETQ. CDR3 region: CASSLAQNEKLFF. The CDR3 DNA follows: TGCGCCAGCAGCTTGGCTCAGAATGAAAAACTGTTTTTT.

This clone was seen a few times. The V gene is TRBV2, the J gene TRBJ1-5; no firm D call. The CDR3 consists of 12 residues. V dropped 3 bases and J dropped 4 bases, with 4 bases sitting between them. Germline V gives CDR1 SNHLY, CDR2 FYNNEI. CDR3 protein: CASSDRNQPQHF. CDR3 DNA: TGTGCCAGCAGTGACCGGAATCAGCCCCAGCATTTT.

The chain links TRBV10-3 to TRBJ1-5; D is unclear. V was pared by 2 bases and J by 5 bases, with 34 bases between. Germline assignment: CDR1 ENHRY and CDR2 SYGVKD. CDR3 size: 22 residues. CDR3 region: CAISEIGGRLEVPYILDQPQHF. The CDR3 DNA reads as TGTGCCATCAGTGAGATTGGTGGACGGCTGGAGGTTCCCTATATATTGGATCAGCCCCAGCATTTT.

The chain employs TRBV11-3 and TRBJ2-2, with 7 bases fitting TRBD1. The CDR3 has 13 amino acids. V dropped 4 bases and J dropped 8; count of bases not matched to a gene: 4. Germline CDR1 is SGHNT and CDR2 is YENEEA. CDR3 sequence (DNA): TGTGCCAGCAGCTGGGACAGCGGAGGGGAGCTGTTTTTT. This sequence encodes CASSWDSGGELFF. Drawing the rest from reference TRBV11-3 and TRBJ2-2, the complete variable domain is EAGVVQSPRYKIIEKKQPVAFWCNPISGHNTLYWYLQNLGQGPELLIRYENEEAVDDSQLPKDRFSAERLKGVDSTLKIQPAELGDSAVYLCASSWDSGGELFFGEGSRLTVL.

The V call is TRBV6-2 or TRBV6-3, the J call TRBJ2-7; D is unclear. This CDR3 has 15 amino acids. The germline V gene has CDR1 MNHEY and CDR2 SVGEGT. V was shortened by 2 bases and J by 0 bases, with 11 bases between the two germline ends. The CDR3 nucleotides read TGTGCCAGCAGTTACCGATCACGCGACTCCTACGAGCAGTACGTC. It is translated as CASSYRSRDSYEQYV.

The rearrangement links TRBV10-3 to TRBJ1-1; no clear D. V was cut by 2 bases and J by 2 bases, with 9 bases left in between. The CDR3 is 14 residues long. Germline V gene sequence: CDR1 ENHRY, CDR2 SYGVKD. The CDR3 DNA sequence: TGTGCCATCAGTGAGGGTGCCCAAAACACTGAAGCTTTCTTT. Translating it yields CAISEGAQNTEAFF.

This sequence joins TRBV3-1 (or the pseudogene TRBV3-2) and TRBJ1-1, with unresolved D. The CDR3 totals 12 residues. V was shortened by 0 bases and J by 11 bases, with 10 bases between the two germline ends. From germline, CDR1 is LGHDT and CDR2 YNNKEL (reference sequence). The CDR3 DNA sequence: TGTGCCAGCAGCCAAGAGCCTGGGGTCGCTTTCTTT. Amino acid sequence: CASSQEPGVAFF.

This sequence joins TRBV14 and TRBJ2-2, with TRBD2 identical over 12 bases. Germline values: CDR1 SGHDN, CDR2 FVKESK. This CDR3 is 18 amino acids long. J lost 5 bases, V lost 4 bases, and 11 bases had no gene match. The CDR3 reads CASSPTGLAGLGTGELFF. The CDR3, as DNA: TGTGCCAGCAGCCCCACTGGACTAGCGGGGTTGGGGACCGGGGAGCTGTTTTTT. Looking up the rest from reference TRBV14 and TRBJ2-2 gives the full variable domain: EAGVTQFPSHSVIEKGQTVTLRCDPISGHDNLYWYRRVMGKEIKFLLHFVKESKQDESGMPNNRFLAERTGGTYSTLKVQPAELEDSGVYFCASSPTGLAGLGTGELFFGEGSRLTVL.